This T cell receptor (beta chain) appears in the sequencing data of a study of blood T cell repertoires in COVID-19. As for the study in general: Collection of acute and convalescent COVID-19 samples took place in the United States, Italy and Spain. Sample material is recorded as cDNA or gDNA derived from T cells, B-cell-depleted T cells, or PBMCs.

Repertoires were generated with immunoSEQ multiplex PCR, while TCRdb's copy carries only in-frame clones and drops some. The sample holds a few hundred thousand clones; about 85% are singletons and the top ten take approximately 2.6%. This clone is a singleton in its sample. The CDR3 runs 16 residues. In germline, CDR1 is LGHNA, CDR2 YNFKEQ. The ends lost 1 base at V and 5 bases at J; junction bases unmatched: 4. The sequenced sample was peripheral blood. This sequence was found in a man aged 45-60 years who had recovered from COVID-19. The chain links TRBV4-2 to TRBJ2-7, with 14 nucleotides matching TRBD2. CDR3 loop: CASSQGGLAGADEQYF. The CDR3 region has the DNA TGTGCCAGCAGCCAAGGGGGACTAGCGGGAGCCGACGAGCAGTACTTC.